This T cell receptor (beta chain) is from a study of blood T cell repertoires in COVID-19 (dated by TCRdb to 2020 to 2022). For the wider study: Samples covering the acute and convalescent phases of COVID-19 were provided by collaborators in the United States, Italy and Spain. The material from the prospective study consisted of cDNA or gDNA derived from T cells, B-cell-depleted T cells, or PBMCs. Deeply sampled blood TCRbeta repertoires from subjects exposed to, actively infected with, or recovered from COVID-19 were included in the dataset. The repertoires were released in a freely available public database intended as a resource for research on the immune response to SARS-CoV-2. Samples were obtained from the ongoing ImmuneRACE study (first 160 participants) and from over a thousand subjects provided by 6 global collaborators. Sample metadata almost always included a de-identified subject ID, COVID-19 status, age in years and sex. Where available, HLA class I and class II types were obtained from metadata supplied by the sample provider rather than from assay-based typing.

Beyond this particular receptor, the publication reports: How much clinical and demographic metadata was included differed by source and by participant, and the metadata was provided uncurated.

Collaborating institutions collected whole blood in K2EDTA tubes following their own protocols. For TCRbeta analysis, collaborators shipped samples in one of three forms: frozen whole blood, isolated PBMCs, or DNA extracted from either of those sample types. According to the germline V gene (reference sequence), CDR1 reads LNHDA and CDR2 reads SQIVND. The germline V and J ends show losses of 5 bases and 10 bases respectively, and no gene match explains 10 bases of the junction. The CDR3, cysteine through phenylalanine, is 14 amino acids long. CDR3 DNA is the only sequence kept; it has 42 bases, read in frame from the first base. TCRbeta CDR3 regions were amplified from genomic DNA by means of the immunoSEQ Assay, a bias-controlled multiplex PCR. As for the authors' bioinformatics: The number of nucleated cells in each sample was estimated by amplification of reference gene primers within the assay. Sequence reads were collapsed and filtered to measure the absolute abundance of every unique TCRbeta CDR3 rearrangement. Productive Simpson clonality was computed per sample as the square root of Simpson's diversity index over productive rearrangements. In TCRdb, the immuneACCESS table is reduced to in-frame sequences with V and J assigned. These tables do not hold every clone; where another copy was compared, an unresolved V gene accounts for under half, and the others remain unexplained. V and J calls and clone size are as listed in that table; D and trimming were resolved from the DNA. The table for this sample lists some 120,000 clones; roughly 86% of them were counted only once. The ten largest account for more than 10% of the sample.

Notes on this clone: Its cognate antigen has yet to be identified. No much larger clonotype is one base removed from it; base qualities were not supplied.

This TCR derives from a human donor in a cohort sampled during active COVID-19. Here the chain combines TRBV19 and TRBJ2-1; 8 bases in between match TRBD1. The sample consisted of peripheral blood. Here the CDR3 is given as CASSRGQGKDEQFF. The nucleotide sequence is given as TGTGCCAGTAGTCGCGGACAGGGAAAGGACGAGCAGTTCTTC. Joined to the reference TRBV19 and TRBJ2-1 proteins, this CDR3 gives the full variable domain: DGGITQSPKYLFRKEGQNVTLSCEQNLNHDAMYWYRQDPGQGLRLIYYSQIVNDFQKGDIAEGYSVSREKKESFPLTVTSAQKNPTAFYLCASSRGQGKDEQFFGPGTRLTVL.